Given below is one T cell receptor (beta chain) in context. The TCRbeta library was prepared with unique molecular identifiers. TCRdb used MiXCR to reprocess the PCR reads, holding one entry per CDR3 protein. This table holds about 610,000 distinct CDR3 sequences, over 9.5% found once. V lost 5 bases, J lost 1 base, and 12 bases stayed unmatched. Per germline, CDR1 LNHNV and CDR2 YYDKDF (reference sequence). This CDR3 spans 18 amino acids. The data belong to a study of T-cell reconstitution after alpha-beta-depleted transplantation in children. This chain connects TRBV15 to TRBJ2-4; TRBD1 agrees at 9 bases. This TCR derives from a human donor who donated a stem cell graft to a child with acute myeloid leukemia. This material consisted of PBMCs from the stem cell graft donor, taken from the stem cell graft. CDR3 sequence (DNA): TGTGCCACCAGCTCGCTGGACAGGGGTGGTTTGGCCAAAAACATTCAGTACTTC. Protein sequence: CATSSLDRGGLAKNIQYF.